Listed here is a single TCR beta chain. Its specificity is not known. The data were taken from a study of a mutant IDH1 vaccine in newly diagnosed glioma. General study results and limits: Changes in top peripheral clonotypes did not appear linked to pseudoprogression. Most patients, around 93%, showed vaccine-induced immune responses.

Repertoires were generated with immunoSEQ multiplex PCR, while TCRdb's copy carries only in-frame clones and drops some. Of over 40,000 clones listed, 81% are singletons. From germline, CDR1 is SGHVS and CDR2 FQNEAQ. Between the trimmed V and J ends, which lost 1 base and 5 bases, there was a span of 9 bases. This CDR3 spans 14 amino acids. Described time point: week 35, safety follow-up. Every vaccine dose comprised 300 ug of mutant IDH1 20-mer peptide plus topical imiquimod. This TCR derives from a woman in her 40s with glioma. Some clones in this sample may be carry-over from other donors' samples. Source: PBMCs, taken from a glioma patient whose treatment included an IDH1 peptide vaccine. The chain recombines TRBV7-8 with TRBJ2-1; maybe TRBD2 (6 bases). The DNA for the CDR3 is TGTGCCAGCAGCTTAGTTAGCGGAAACAATGAGCAGTTCTTC. Residues: CASSLVSGNNEQFF.